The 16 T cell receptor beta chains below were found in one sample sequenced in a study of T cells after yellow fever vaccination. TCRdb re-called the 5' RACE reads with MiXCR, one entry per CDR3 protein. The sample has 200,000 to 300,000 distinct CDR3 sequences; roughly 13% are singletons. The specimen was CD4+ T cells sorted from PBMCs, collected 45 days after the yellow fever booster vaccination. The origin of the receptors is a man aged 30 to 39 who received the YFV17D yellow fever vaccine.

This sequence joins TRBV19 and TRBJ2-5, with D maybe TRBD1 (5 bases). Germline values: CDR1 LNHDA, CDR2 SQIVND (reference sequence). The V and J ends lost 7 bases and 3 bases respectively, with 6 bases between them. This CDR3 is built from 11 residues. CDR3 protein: CASKGEETQYF. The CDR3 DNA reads TGTGCCAGTAAAGGGGAAGAGACCCAGTACTTC.

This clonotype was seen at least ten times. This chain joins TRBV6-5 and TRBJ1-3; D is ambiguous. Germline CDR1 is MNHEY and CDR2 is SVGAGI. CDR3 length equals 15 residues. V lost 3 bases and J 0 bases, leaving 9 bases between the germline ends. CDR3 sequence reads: CASSYGGISGNTIYF. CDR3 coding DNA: TGTGCCAGCAGTTATGGCGGAATCTCTGGAAACACCATATATTTT.

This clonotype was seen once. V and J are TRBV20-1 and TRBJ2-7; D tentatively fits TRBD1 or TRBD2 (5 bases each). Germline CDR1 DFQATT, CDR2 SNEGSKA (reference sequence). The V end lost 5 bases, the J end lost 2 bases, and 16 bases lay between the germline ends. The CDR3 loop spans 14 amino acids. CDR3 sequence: CSAPSRGLAYEQYF. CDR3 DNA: TGCAGTGCTCCCTCCCGGGGCTTGGCCTACGAGCAGTACTTC.

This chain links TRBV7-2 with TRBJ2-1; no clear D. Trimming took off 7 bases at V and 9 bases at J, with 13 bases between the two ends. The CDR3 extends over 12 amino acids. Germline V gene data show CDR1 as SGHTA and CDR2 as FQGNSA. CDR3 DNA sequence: TGTGCCAGCACCGTGAGGAGAGGTGAGCAGTTCTTC. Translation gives CASTVRRGEQFF.

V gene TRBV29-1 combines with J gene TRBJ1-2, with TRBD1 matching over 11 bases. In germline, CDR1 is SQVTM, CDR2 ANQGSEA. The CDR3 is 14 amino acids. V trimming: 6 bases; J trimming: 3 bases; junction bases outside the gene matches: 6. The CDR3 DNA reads TGCAGCGTGACACGGGACAGGGGGGACTATGGCTACACCTTC. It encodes CSVTRDRGDYGYTF.

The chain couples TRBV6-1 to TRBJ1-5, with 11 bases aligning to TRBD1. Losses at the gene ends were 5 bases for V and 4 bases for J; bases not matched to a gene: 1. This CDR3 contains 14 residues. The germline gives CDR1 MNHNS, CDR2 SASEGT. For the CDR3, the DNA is TGTGCCAGCAGTCGGGACAGGGGGAATCAGCCCCAGCATTTT. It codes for CASSRDRGNQPQHF.

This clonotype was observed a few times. The CDR3 sequence: CATSRDHGAGVTQYF. The CDR3 DNA follows: TGTGCCACCAGCAGAGATCACGGCGCGGGAGTCACGCAGTATTTT. The genes are TRBV15 and TRBJ2-3, with 7 bases identical to TRBD2. The CDR3 is made up of 15 amino acids. V lost 0 bases to trimming and J lost 9 bases; unmatched junction nucleotides: 9. Germline assignment: CDR1 LNHNV and CDR2 YYDKDF (reference sequence).

The DNA of the CDR3 is TGTGCCAGCAGCCTAGGGCGGGGATCCAACGAGCAGTACTTC. Protein sequence: CASSLGRGSNEQYF. V and J are TRBV11-2 and TRBJ2-7; possibly TRBD2 for D (6 bases). V was trimmed by 5 bases and J by 5 bases, leaving 16 bases between them. The CDR3 sequence is 14 residues long. Germline values: CDR1 SGHAT, CDR2 FQNNGV.

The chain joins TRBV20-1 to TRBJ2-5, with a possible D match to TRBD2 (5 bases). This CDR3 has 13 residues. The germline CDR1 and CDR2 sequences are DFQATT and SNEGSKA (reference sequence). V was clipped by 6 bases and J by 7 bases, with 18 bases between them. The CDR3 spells CSAAGVGRGTQYF. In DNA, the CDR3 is TGCAGTGCCGCCGGGGTGGGTCGGGGGACCCAGTACTTC.

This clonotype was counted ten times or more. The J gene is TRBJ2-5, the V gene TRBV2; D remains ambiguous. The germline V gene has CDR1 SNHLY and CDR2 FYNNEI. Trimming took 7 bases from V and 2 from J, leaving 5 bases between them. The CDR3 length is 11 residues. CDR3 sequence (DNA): TGTGCCAGCACCATACAAGAGACCCAGTACTTC. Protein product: CASTIQETQYF.

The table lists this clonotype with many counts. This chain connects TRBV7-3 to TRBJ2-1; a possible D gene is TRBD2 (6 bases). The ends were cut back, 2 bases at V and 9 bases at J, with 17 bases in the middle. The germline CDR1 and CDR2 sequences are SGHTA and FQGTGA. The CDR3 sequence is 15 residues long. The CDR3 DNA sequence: TGTGCCAGCAGCTTAGGGTCTAGCGTCACCGGTGAGCAGTTCTTC. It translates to CASSLGSSVTGEQFF.

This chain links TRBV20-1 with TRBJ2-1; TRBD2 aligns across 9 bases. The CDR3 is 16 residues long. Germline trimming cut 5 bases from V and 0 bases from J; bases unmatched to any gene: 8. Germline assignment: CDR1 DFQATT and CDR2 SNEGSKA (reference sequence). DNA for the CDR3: TGCAGTGCTGGCGGGGCTAGCGGGAACTCCTACAATGAGCAGTTCTTC. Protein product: CSAGGASGNSYNEQFF.

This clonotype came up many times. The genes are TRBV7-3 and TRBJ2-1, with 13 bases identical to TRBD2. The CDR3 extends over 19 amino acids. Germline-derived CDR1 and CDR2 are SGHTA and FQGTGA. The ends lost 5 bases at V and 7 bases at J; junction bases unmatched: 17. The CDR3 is CASSPHGGTSGTPWNEQFF. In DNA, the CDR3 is TGTGCCAGCAGCCCCCACGGAGGGACTAGCGGGACTCCTTGGAATGAGCAGTTCTTC.

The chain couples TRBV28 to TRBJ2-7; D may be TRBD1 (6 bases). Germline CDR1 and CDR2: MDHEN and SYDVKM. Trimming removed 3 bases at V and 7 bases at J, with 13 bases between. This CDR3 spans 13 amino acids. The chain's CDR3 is CASSLDSPWEQYF. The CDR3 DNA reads TGTGCCAGCAGTTTGGACAGCCCGTGGGAGCAGTACTTC.

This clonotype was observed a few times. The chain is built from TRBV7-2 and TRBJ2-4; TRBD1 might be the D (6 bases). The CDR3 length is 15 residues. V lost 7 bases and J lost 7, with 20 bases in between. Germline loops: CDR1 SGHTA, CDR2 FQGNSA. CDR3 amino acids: CASTLEQGRWNIQYF. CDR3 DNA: TGTGCCAGCACCCTGGAACAGGGACGTTGGAACATTCAGTACTTC.

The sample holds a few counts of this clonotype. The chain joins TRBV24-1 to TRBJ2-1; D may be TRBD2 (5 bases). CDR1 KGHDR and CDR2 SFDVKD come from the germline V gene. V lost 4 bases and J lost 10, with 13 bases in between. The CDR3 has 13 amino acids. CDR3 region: CATSEGGRAEQFF. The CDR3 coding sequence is TGTGCCACCAGTGAAGGAGGTCGCGCCGAGCAGTTCTTC.